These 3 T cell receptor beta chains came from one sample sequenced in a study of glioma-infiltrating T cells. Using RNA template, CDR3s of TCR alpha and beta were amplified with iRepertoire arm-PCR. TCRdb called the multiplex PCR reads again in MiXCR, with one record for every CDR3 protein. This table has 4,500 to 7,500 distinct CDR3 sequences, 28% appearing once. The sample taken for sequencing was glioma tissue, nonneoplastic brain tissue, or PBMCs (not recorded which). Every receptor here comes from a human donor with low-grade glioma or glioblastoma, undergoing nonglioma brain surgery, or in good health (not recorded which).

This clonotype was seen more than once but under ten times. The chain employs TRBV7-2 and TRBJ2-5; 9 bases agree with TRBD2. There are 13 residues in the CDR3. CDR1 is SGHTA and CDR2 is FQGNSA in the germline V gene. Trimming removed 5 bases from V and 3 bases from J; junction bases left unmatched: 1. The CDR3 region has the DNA TGTGCCAGCAGCCGACTAGCGGAAGAGACCCAGTACTTC. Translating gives CASSRLAEETQYF.

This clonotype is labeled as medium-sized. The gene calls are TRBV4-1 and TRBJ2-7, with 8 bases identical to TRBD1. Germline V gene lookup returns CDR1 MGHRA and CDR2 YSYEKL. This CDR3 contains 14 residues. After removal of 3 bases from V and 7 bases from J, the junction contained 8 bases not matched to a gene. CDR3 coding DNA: TGCGCCAGCAGCCAGCGGACAGGGCCGTGGGAGCAGTACTTC. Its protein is CASSQRTGPWEQYF.

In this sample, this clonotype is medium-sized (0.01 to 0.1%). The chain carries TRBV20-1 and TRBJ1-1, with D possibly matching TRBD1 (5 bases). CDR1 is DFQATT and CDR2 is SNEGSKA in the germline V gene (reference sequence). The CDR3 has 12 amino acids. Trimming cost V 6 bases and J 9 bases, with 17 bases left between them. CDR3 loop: CSAPRTGGKAFF. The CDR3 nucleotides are TGCAGTGCCCCGAGAACGGGGGGAAAAGCTTTCTTT.